Below are 20 T cell receptor beta chains sequenced from a single sample in a study of cytomegalovirus exposure and HLA in healthy donors. It was with 60 Vbeta and 13 Jbeta primers that the PCR ran. The data were produced by immunoSEQ multiplex PCR, yet TCRdb's version contains in-frame clones alone and is incomplete. The table lists under 200,000 clones, 82% of them singletons. Sequencing was carried out using PBMCs. The origin of the receptors is a woman between 45 and 65 years old in good health and CMV-seronegative.

The CDR3 sequence: CASSLIRGAGLAYEQYF. The CDR3 coding sequence is TGTGCCAGCAGTTTAATCCGTGGGGCGGGGCTAGCCTACGAGCAGTACTTC. The chain joins TRBV27 to TRBJ2-7; TRBD2 is a possible D gene (6 bases). CDR1 and CDR2 (germline): MNHEY, SMNVEV (reference sequence). CDR3 size: 17 residues. Trimming left V 2 bases short and J 2 bases short, with 19 bases between.

This clone was found a few times. The chain combines TRBV6-6 with TRBJ1-1; possibly TRBD1 for D (5 bases). Trimming stripped 6 bases from V and 5 bases from J, with 16 bases between. CDR3 length: 14 residues. CDR1 MNHNY and CDR2 SVGAGI come from the germline V gene (reference sequence). CDR3 region: CASRPRTGGTEAFF. The CDR3 DNA sequence: TGTGCCAGCAGGCCTAGGACGGGGGGGACTGAAGCTTTCTTT.

The chain carries TRBV28 and TRBJ2-1, with D perhaps TRBD2 (6 bases). The CDR3 consists of 15 residues. V was trimmed by 8 bases and J by 7 bases, leaving 21 bases between them. Germline V lookup: CDR1 MDHEN, CDR2 SYDVKM. CDR3 nucleotide sequence: TGTGCCAGCGGCTCTCATTCGCTAGCGTTGAATGAGCAGTTCTTC. As protein: CASGSHSLALNEQFF. Filled out from reference TRBV28 and TRBJ2-1, the complete variable domain reads DVKVTQSSRYLVKRTGEKVFLECVQDMDHENMFWYRQDPGLGLRLIYFSYDVKMKEKGDIPEGYSVSREKKERFSLILESASTNQTSMYLCASGSHSLALNEQFFGPGTRLTVL.

This clone turned up a few times. The V call is TRBV5-4, the J call TRBJ1-1; 7 nucleotides line up with TRBD1. This CDR3 has 16 amino acids. V trimming: 5 bases; J trimming: 0 bases; junction bases outside the gene matches: 10. The V gene's germline CDR1 is SGHNT and CDR2 YYREEE (reference sequence). The CDR3 protein is CASSSLTQGMNTEAFF. The CDR3 bases are TGTGCCAGCAGTTCCCTGACACAGGGGATGAACACTGAAGCTTTCTTT.

V and J are TRBV5-4 and TRBJ1-1; D not resolved. Germline CDR1 SGHNT, CDR2 YYREEE (reference sequence). The CDR3 length is 16 residues. V gave up 0 bases and J gave up 0 bases, with 12 bases separating them. The chain's CDR3 is CASSLDGSAMNTEAFF. The CDR3 bases are TGTGCCAGCAGCTTGGACGGGAGCGCCATGAACACTGAAGCTTTCTTT.

V gene TRBV5-4 combines with J gene TRBJ1-1; TRBD1 matches at 10 bases. CDR3 length: 14 residues. CDR1 is SGHNT, CDR2 YYREEE, per germline (reference sequence). Trimming cost V 4 bases and J 6 bases; bases outside gene matches: 6. CDR3 sequence: CASSAGQGFSEAFF. CDR3 DNA sequence: TGTGCCAGCAGCGCGGGACAGGGGTTCTCTGAAGCTTTCTTT.

This sequence joins TRBV5-6 and TRBJ2-7; 8 nucleotides line up with TRBD1. Looked up from germline, CDR1 is SGHDT and CDR2 is YYEEEE. J lost 6 bases, V lost 5 bases, and 10 bases had no gene match. The CDR3 sequence is 14 residues long. CDR3 DNA sequence: TGTGCCAGCAGGCCACAGGGGGTTTTGGGCGAGCAGTACTTC. Protein: CASRPQGVLGEQYF.

The genes are TRBV29-1 and TRBJ1-2; 8 positions match TRBD1. CDR3 size: 13 residues. Germline V gene lookup returns CDR1 SQVTM and CDR2 ANQGSEA. V lost 6 bases to trimming and J lost 8 bases; unmatched junction nucleotides: 11. The CDR3 sequence is CSVHTGGGWGYTF. In DNA, the CDR3 is TGCAGCGTCCACACAGGGGGGGGCTGGGGCTACACCTTC. Variable domain in full (rest from reference TRBV29-1 and TRBJ1-2): SAVISQKPSRDICQRGTSLTIQCQVDSQVTMMFWYRQQPGQSLTLIATANQGSEATYESGFVIDKFPISRPNLTFSTLTVSNMSPEDSSIYLCSVHTGGGWGYTFGSGTRLTVV.

The chain couples TRBV10-3 to TRBJ1-2; 11 nucleotides agree with TRBD1. With V trimmed by 4 bases and J by 7 bases, 5 bases remained unmatched. Germline CDR1 ENHRY, CDR2 SYGVKD. This CDR3 comprises 14 residues. As DNA, the CDR3 is TGTGCCATCAGTGTCGGACAGGGGGCGCCTGGCTACACCTTC. Protein sequence: CAISVGQGAPGYTF.

The chain's CDR3 is CASSTPTTGANVLTF. CDR3 nucleotide sequence: TGTGCCAGTAGTACCCCGACAACCGGGGCCAACGTCCTGACTTTC. The chain is built from TRBV19 and TRBJ2-6; D ambiguous. This CDR3 is 15 amino acids long. Trimming stripped 4 bases from V and 4 bases from J, with 11 bases between. Germline CDR1 LNHDA, CDR2 SQIVND (reference sequence).

This chain uses TRBV6-5 with TRBJ2-7, with a possible D match to TRBD2 (6 bases). Trimming stripped 8 bases from V and 7 bases from J, with 24 bases between. The CDR3 loop spans 15 amino acids. Germline V lookup: CDR1 MNHEY, CDR2 SVGAGI. The CDR3 DNA reads TGTGCCAGCTCCGACGGGGGAGGAGGGTTCGAAGAGCAGTACTTC. Its translation: CASSDGGGGFEEQYF.

The chain carries TRBV18 and TRBJ1-1; 8 bases are shared with TRBD1. The CDR3 runs to 14 residues. V lost 5 bases, J lost 3 bases, and 5 bases stayed unmatched. Germline lookup yields CDR1 KGHSH and CDR2 LQKENI. The DNA for the CDR3 is TGTGCCAGCTCAGTCGGACAGGGCCACACTGAAGCTTTCTTT. It yields the protein CASSVGQGHTEAFF.

CDR3 DNA: TGTGCCAGCAGTCCTGGGGACAGGGATCGATCACCCCTCCACTTT. Translation gives CASSPGDRDRSPLHF. The rearrangement uses TRBV27 and TRBJ1-6; 9 bases are shared with TRBD1. CDR3 length: 15 residues. After removal of 5 bases from V and 10 bases from J, the junction contained 9 bases not matched to a gene. Germline assignment: CDR1 MNHEY and CDR2 SMNVEV (reference sequence).

The V and J genes are TRBV2 and TRBJ2-7; possible D gene TRBD1, 6 bases. Germline lookup yields CDR1 SNHLY and CDR2 FYNNEI. The CDR3 contains 15 residues. The ends were cut back, 3 bases at V and 2 bases at J, with 14 bases in the middle. The CDR3 loop is CASSDRADRTYEQYF. DNA of the CDR3: TGTGCCAGCAGTGACAGGGCGGACAGAACCTACGAGCAGTACTTC.

The rearrangement links TRBV27 to TRBJ2-4; weak D call: TRBD2 (5 bases). The CDR3 extends over 12 amino acids. Germline values: CDR1 MNHEY, CDR2 SMNVEV (reference sequence). V lost 5 bases and J 9 bases, leaving 11 bases between the germline ends. CDR3: CASSPPEGIQYF. CDR3 sequence (DNA): TGTGCCAGCAGTCCACCAGAGGGCATTCAGTACTTC.

This clone was seen once. The V gene is TRBV6-5, the J gene TRBJ2-7, with 10 bases lining up with TRBD1. CDR1 is MNHEY and CDR2 is SVGAGI in the germline V gene. The CDR3 loop spans 15 amino acids. J gave up 5 bases and V 6 bases, and 10 bases lay outside the gene matches. The CDR3 DNA is TGTGCCAGCAGGGCGTCGGGACAGGGGCCCCACGAGCAGTACTTC. This encodes CASRASGQGPHEQYF.

This CDR3 reads CASSLEGAQQFF. DNA of the CDR3: TGCGCCAGCAGCTTGGAGGGGGCGCAACAGTTCTTC. The rearrangement joins TRBV5-1 to TRBJ2-1; 7 bases align to TRBD1. CDR1 is SGHRS, CDR2 YFSETQ, per germline. The CDR3 is 12 amino acids. Unmatched junction bases numbered 4, after V lost 0 bases and J lost 13 bases.

The chain links TRBV19 to TRBJ2-5; the D gene is possibly TRBD2 (7 bases). V was trimmed by 3 bases and J by 5 bases, leaving 10 bases between them. The CDR3 length is 13 residues. CDR1 and CDR2 from the germline V gene are LNHDA and SQIVND (reference sequence). CDR3 loop: CASSMGGAETQYF. The CDR3, as DNA: TGTGCCAGTAGTATGGGGGGGGCTGAGACCCAGTACTTC.

Here the CDR3 DNA reads TGTGCCAGCAGCCAATTTCAGGGAGAGACCCAGTACTTC. Translation gives CASSQFQGETQYF. The genes are TRBV4-2 and TRBJ2-5, with D possibly being TRBD1 (5 bases). The germline CDR1 and CDR2 sequences are LGHNA and YNFKEQ. The CDR3 has 13 residues. V lost 2 bases and J lost 4, with 8 bases in between.

CDR3 sequence: CASSQEGLNYNEQFF. The DNA of the CDR3 is TGTGCCAGCAGCCAAGAGGGACTAAACTACAATGAGCAGTTCTTC. The V and J genes are TRBV14 and TRBJ2-1; TRBD2 matches at 7 bases. Germline lookup yields CDR1 SGHDN and CDR2 FVKESK. The CDR3 is 15 residues long. The junction had 2 bases not matched to a gene; V was cut back by 0 bases and J by 3 bases.